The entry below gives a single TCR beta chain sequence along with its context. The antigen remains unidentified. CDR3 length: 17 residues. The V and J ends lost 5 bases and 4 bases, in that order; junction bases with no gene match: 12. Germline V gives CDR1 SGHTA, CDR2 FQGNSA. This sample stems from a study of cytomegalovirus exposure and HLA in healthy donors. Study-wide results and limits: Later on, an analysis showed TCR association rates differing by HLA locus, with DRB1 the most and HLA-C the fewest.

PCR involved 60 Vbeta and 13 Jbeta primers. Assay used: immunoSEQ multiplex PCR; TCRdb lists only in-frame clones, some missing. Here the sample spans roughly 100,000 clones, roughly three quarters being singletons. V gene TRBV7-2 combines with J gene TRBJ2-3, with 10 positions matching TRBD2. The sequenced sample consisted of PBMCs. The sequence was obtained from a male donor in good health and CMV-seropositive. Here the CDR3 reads CASSPSLSGRAADTQYF. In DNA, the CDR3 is TGTGCCAGCAGCCCCTCGTTGAGCGGGAGGGCCGCAGATACGCAGTATTTT.